A single sample is the source of the 7 T cell receptor beta chains below, sequenced in a study of T cell clonality in common variable immunodeficiency. The antigens of these receptors remain unknown. Sequencing was performed with immunoSEQ multiplex PCR; in TCRdb, only in-frame clones are kept and a portion is missing. The specimen's table records approximately 8,800 clones. Broader study findings: Reportedly, TCR beta sequences from common variable immunodeficiency showed fewer deletions and N-nucleotide insertions.

Sequenced input: peripheral blood mononuclear cells. All receptors come from a human donor with common variable immunodeficiency.

Concerning this clone itself: The CDR3 end lies 3 residues beyond the end of the read and is filled in from the germline J gene. V and J are TRBV2 and TRBJ1-2; 7 bases map to TRBD1. V lost 5 bases to trimming and J lost 4 bases; unmatched junction nucleotides: 4. The CDR3 is made up of 13 amino acids. Germline CDR1 and CDR2: SNHLY and FYNNEI. The CDR3 is CASSKGTVYGYTF. The DNA read from the CDR3 is TGTGCCAGCAGTAAGGGGACAGTCTATGGC.

About this clone itself: The read is 3 residues too short to cover the CDR3 end, so that end is filled in from the germline J gene. This rearrangement joins TRBV2 to TRBJ2-5; TRBD1 aligns across 7 bases. Germline V gene data show CDR1 as SNHLY and CDR2 as FYNNEI. The CDR3 sequence is 13 residues long. The J segment lost 5 bases and the V segment lost 6 bases, leaving 6 bases of the junction unmatched. Incomplete CDR3 DNA: TGTGCCAGCAGCCAAGGGGGCGGGGAGACC. Protein sequence: CASSQGGGET. In full, the CDR3 reads CASSQGGGETQYF.

Turning to this clone: With the read ending 3 residues before the CDR3 end, the germline J gene is used to fill in that end. This chain joins TRBV7-9 and TRBJ1-2; TRBD1 matches 8 bases. Germline V gene data show CDR1 as SEHNR and CDR2 as FQNEAQ (reference sequence). The J segment lost 4 bases and the V segment lost 6 bases, leaving 7 bases of the junction unmatched. The CDR3 runs to 14 residues. CDR3 in amino acids: CASRGDRRVYGYTF. Incomplete CDR3 DNA: TGTGCCAGCAGGGGGGACAGGAGGGTCTATGGC. The whole variable domain, filled in from reference TRBV7-9 and TRBJ1-2, reads DTGVSQNPRHKITKRGQNVTFRCDPISEHNRLYWYRQTLGQGPEFLTYFQNEAQLEKSRLLSDRFSAERPKGSFSTLEIQRTEQGDSAMYLCASRGDRRVYGYTFGSGTRLTVV.

Turning to this clone: The read ends 3 residues before the CDR3 terminus; that terminus is restored from the germline J gene. The chain couples TRBV19 to TRBJ1-2, with D unclear. Per germline, CDR1 LNHDA and CDR2 SQIVND (reference sequence). There are 14 residues in the CDR3. V was cut by 1 base and J by 4 bases, with 10 bases left in between. CDR3 sequence reads: CASSIVLGSYGYTF. The part of the CDR3 DNA that was read is TGTGCCAGTAGTATAGTTTTAGGGTCCTATGGC.

About this clone itself: The CDR3 is cut off 3 residues early in the read; its end comes from the germline J gene. The chain employs TRBV19 and TRBJ2-1, with 9 bases lining up with TRBD2. The trim removed 3 bases at V and 8 bases at J, leaving 8 bases unmatched. Germline values: CDR1 LNHDA, CDR2 SQIVND (reference sequence). The CDR3 totals 15 residues. Incomplete CDR3 DNA: TGTGCCAGTAGTATGGGGGCTAGCGGGGACGATGAG. Translating it yields CASSMGASGDDE. From start to end, the CDR3 is CASSMGASGDDEQFF.

Remarks on this clone: The missing CDR3 end, 3 residues past where the read stops, is filled in from the germline J gene. The chain is built from TRBV7-6 and TRBJ2-1, with 8 bases lining up with TRBD2. The length of the CDR3 is 17 residues. J was trimmed by 5 bases and V by 0 bases; bases with no gene match: 9. Germline loops: CDR1 SGHVS, CDR2 FNYEAQ. This CDR3 is CASSLAHRSGGHNEQFF. Incomplete CDR3 DNA: TGTGCCAGCAGCTTAGCGCATCGGAGCGGGGGCCACAATGAG.

Worth noting for this clone: The observed sequence ends 3 residues before the CDR3 terminus, with the missing tail filled in from the germline J gene. The chain is built from TRBV7-2 and TRBJ2-7, with 10 bases that match TRBD1. CDR3 length: 13 amino acids. Per germline, CDR1 SGHTA and CDR2 FQGNSA. The ends lost 4 bases at V and 5 bases at J; junction bases unmatched: 2. The CDR3 bases that were read are TGTGCCAGCAGCTCCGGGACAGGGGACGAG. Protein product: CASSSGTGDE. The full CDR3 protein is CASSSGTGDEQYF.